This T cell receptor (beta chain) was found in a study of Ad26.COV2.S vaccination and SARS-CoV-2 variants. This clone showed up many times. The ends were cut back, 2 bases at V and 6 bases at J, with 12 bases in the middle. The CDR3 is made up of 14 amino acids. Germline V gene data show CDR1 as SGHNT and CDR2 as YYREEE (reference sequence). Treatment meaning: around 19 received Ad26.COV2.S at low or high dose, single or two shots; about 5 received placebo; per-sample allocation not given. Samples came from day 63 after the first vaccine or placebo injection. Generated by immunoSEQ multiplex PCR, the TCRdb table keeps only in-frame clones and is missing some. The sample yields about 350,000 clones, 70% to 90% seen once.

The gene calls are TRBV5-4 and TRBJ2-1; D is undetermined. This clonotype was sampled from a person between 18 and 59 years old who received the Ad26.COV2.S COVID-19 vaccine or a placebo. The source material was peripheral blood, sampled in a trial of Ad26.COV2.S vaccine versus placebo. CDR3 sequence: CASSFPGRPNEQFF. CDR3 bases: TGTGCCAGCAGCTTCCCCGGCAGACCCAATGAGCAGTTCTTC.